This is a list of T cell receptor beta chains from one sample in a study of prognosis after radiotherapy for stage I lung cancer. TCRdb itself ran the multiplex PCR reads through MiXCR, one entry per CDR3 protein. The data show around 30,000 distinct CDR3 sequences, with roughly 30% seen just once and roughly 12% held by the top ten. The material was PBMCs, obtained before or after stereotactic body radiation therapy (not recorded which). Receptor source: a donor over 45 with non-small cell lung cancer. Both conserved end residues are part of each CDR3. The D gene is left open where the match is weak.

D gene | J gene | V gene | CDR3 length | CDR3 protein
TRBD1 | TRBJ2-1 | TRBV2 | 14 | CASSGQGVSNEQFF
TRBD2 | TRBJ2-7 | TRBV20-1 | 16 | CSASKGGLAGAHEQYF
. | TRBJ2-1 | TRBV11-2 | 13 | CASSLTRKSEQFF
TRBD1 | TRBJ1-4 | TRBV15 | 16 | CATSRDLGTGGEKLFF
TRBD1 | TRBJ1-6 | TRBV20-1 | 14 | CSARQGDGNSPLHF
TRBD1 | TRBJ2-3 | TRBV2 | 14 | CASETGGSTDTQYF
TRBD1 | TRBJ1-2 | TRBV6-5 | 14 | CASSYPGGIEGYTF
. | TRBJ2-2 | TRBV19 | 14 | CASSIQSNIGELFF
. | TRBJ1-5 | TRBV28 | 13 | CASSFSANQPQHF
. | TRBJ1-2 | TRBV5-1 | 14 | CASNELGETYGYTF
. | TRBJ2-1 | TRBV19 | 18 | CASSSSWRGTRRYNEQFF
. | TRBJ2-3 | TRBV6-1 | 14 | CASIQTGHTDTQYF
TRBD1 | TRBJ1-5 | TRBV2 | 15 | CASSGGGTVHQPQHF